This paragraph covers one TCR beta chain sequence. What it binds is not known. Here immunoSEQ multiplex PCR was the method, and the copy in TCRdb shows in-frame clones only, minus some. Among about 340,000 clones listed, 85% to 95% were seen once. Time point given: blood from clinic visit 5 months post-surgery; TSC patient then seizure free. Surgery cases with the highest brain T cell transcript signatures were chosen for sequencing. Deletions cut 6 bases from V and 3 bases from J, with 15 bases between. The CDR3 is 14 amino acids. CDR1 and CDR2 from the germline V gene are SNHLY and FYNNEI. This entry belongs to a study of brain T cells in children with intractable seizures. Study results and limitations: Clones missing pre-surgery may reflect undersampling of that blood sample.

The genes are TRBV2 and TRBJ2-7; either TRBD1 or TRBD2 may supply D (5 bases each). This receptor was identified in a boy in the first two years of life with tuberous sclerosis and intractable seizures. Material: peripheral blood, obtained approximately 5 months after surgery. The CDR3 DNA reads as TGTGCCAGCAGATTCTCCGAGGGGAACTACGAGCAGTACTTC. This codes for CASRFSEGNYEQYF.